The rows below give T cell receptor beta chains drawn from one sample of a study of shared T cell receptors in the human thymus. TCRdb's copy holds only in-frame clones and misses some; the assay was immunoSEQ multiplex PCR. The repertoire consists of roughly 660,000 clones, with roughly 88% occurring once and the leading ten covering about 0.01%. This same sample was also part of a study on human thymus T cells.

The sample was thymocytes. These receptors were obtained from a boy in the first two years of life with a congenital heart defect. Both conserved end residues are part of each CDR3. A D gene is named only where the DNA matches it firmly. Clone size, where shown, is once, few, many, or a class for clones that have expanded.

TRBV5-6	TRBD1	TRBJ1-4	14	.	TGTGCCAGCAGCTTGGCCAGGGGGACTGAAAAACTGTTTTTT	CASSLARGTEKLFF
TRBV27	.	TRBJ1-5	14	.	TGTGCCAGCAGTGTCTACAGAGGGTCTCAGCCCCAGCATTTT	CASSVYRGSQPQHF
TRBV15	.	TRBJ2-1	16	.	TGTGCCACCAGCAGAAACTCCGGGACATCCTACAATGAGCAGTTCTTC	CATSRNSGTSYNEQFF
TRBV27	.	TRBJ2-1	17	.	TGTGCCAGCAGTTTACCGGGACTGGCGGGAATCGTCAGTGAGCAGTTCTTC	CASSLPGLAGIVSEQFF
TRBV5-1	.	TRBJ2-2	15	.	TGCGCCAGCAGCTTGGTAGGCGGTGGCACCGGGGAGCTGTTTTTT	CASSLVGGGTGELFF
TRBV5-6	.	TRBJ1-2	14	.	TGTGCCAGCAGCTTGATTTCCCAGGGCCGCGGCTACACCTTC	CASSLISQGRGYTF
TRBV5-4	.	TRBJ1-2	15	.	TGTGCCAGCAGCTTGGTAGCGGGTAAGGGGAATGGCTACACCTTC	CASSLVAGKGNGYTF
TRBV6-1	TRBD1	TRBJ1-1	13	once	TGTGCCAGCGTCCGAGGGGGCCACACTGAAGCTTTCTTT	CASVRGGHTEAFF
TRBV9	TRBD2	TRBJ2-5	15	.	TGTGCCAGCAGCGTAGAAACTAGCGGGATTGAGACCCAGTACTTC	CASSVETSGIETQYF
TRBV5-6	.	TRBJ1-3	13	.	TGTGCCAGCAGCTTGAACAGGGAAAACACCATATATTTT	CASSLNRENTIYF
TRBV7-9	TRBD2	TRBJ2-1	19	once	TGTGCCAGCAGCGTTTTTGGACTAGCGGGGGGACCTGGCTACAATGAGCAGTTCTTC	CASSVFGLAGGPGYNEQFF
TRBV21-1	.	TRBJ2-7	13	.	TGTGCCAGCAGCCAACGGACTTTCCAAGGCTGGGACTTC	CASSQRTFQGWDF
TRBV7-9	.	TRBJ2-3	16	.	TGTGCCAGCAGCTTGGCTTTTCGGCTAGGTGGAGATACGCAGTATTTT	CASSLAFRLGGDTQYF
TRBV6-1	TRBD1	TRBJ2-1	17	.	TGTGCCAGCAGTGAAGCCGGGGGACAGGGGGCGCTGGGCGAGCAGTTCTTC	CASSEAGGQGALGEQFF
TRBV5-4	TRBD2	TRBJ2-7	14	.	TGTGCCAGCAGCTGGACTAGCGGAGACGGCGAGCAGTACTTC	CASSWTSGDGEQYF
TRBV9	.	TRBJ1-1	15	.	TGTGCCAGCAGTTCCGGGGTTGAGGGGAACACTGAAGCTTTCTTT	CASSSGVEGNTEAFF
TRBV7-2	TRBD2	TRBJ2-7	16	.	TGTGCCAGCAGCCCCGCTAGCGGGAGAGGGAAGTACGAGCAGTACTTC	CASSPASGRGKYEQYF
TRBV10-2	TRBD1	TRBJ2-2	17	.	TGCGCCAGCAGTGAGGTGGGGGGCAGGGGGCCTTCCGGGGAGCTGTTTTTT	CASSEVGGRGPSGELFF
TRBV19	TRBD1	TRBJ2-3	20	few	TGTGCCAGTAGTATCATAGGACAGGGGGCCCCTAGGACCAACACAGATACGCAGTATTTT	CASSIIGQGAPRTNTDTQYF
TRBV6-5	.	TRBJ1-5	15	.	TGTGCCAGCAGTTACTCCGGCAGGGTGAATCAGCCCCAGCATTTT	CASSYSGRVNQPQHF
TRBV29-1	.	TRBJ2-7	12	.	TGCAGCATACTAGTAGGGTCCTACGAGCAGTACTTC	CSILVGSYEQYF
TRBV19	TRBD2	TRBJ2-3	16	.	TGTGCCAGTAGTACCCCGACTAGCGTTGGCACAGATACGCAGTATTTT	CASSTPTSVGTDTQYF
TRBV5-8	TRBD1	TRBJ1-2	16	.	TGTGCCAGCAGCTGCGACAGGGGAGGGCTAAAGTATGGCTACACCTTC	CASSCDRGGLKYGYTF
TRBV30	.	TRBJ2-7	15	.	TGTGCCTGGAGCCCCCGGAGGTACCCTCATGCCGAGCAGTACTTC	CAWSPRRYPHAEQYF
TRBV2	.	TRBJ1-1	16	once	TGTGCCAGCAGCGCTAGGGTGGTTCGGGGATCCACTGAAGCTTTCTTT	CASSARVVRGSTEAFF
TRBV30	.	TRBJ1-1	15	once	TGTGCCTGGAGTGTACTTGGGGCCCTGAACACTGAAGCTTTCTTT	CAWSVLGALNTEAFF
TRBV5-4	.	TRBJ1-1	16	.	TGTGCCAGCAAAAAACGAGGGGGACACCCGAACACTGAAGCTTTCTTT	CASKKRGGHPNTEAFF
TRBV12-5	TRBD1	TRBJ2-7	14	.	TGTGCTAGTGGCCCCCGGGACAGTTCCTACGAGCAGTACTTC	CASGPRDSSYEQYF
TRBV10-3	.	TRBJ2-7	14	few	TGTGCCATCAGTGAGTTGGACTATACCTACGAGCAGTACTTC	CAISELDYTYEQYF
TRBV11-1	TRBD2	TRBJ2-7	17	.	TGTGCCAGCAGCTTGGGTCTAGCGGGGCAAGGCCCGAGGGAGCAGTACTTC	CASSLGLAGQGPREQYF
TRBV5-1	.	TRBJ1-1	15	.	TGCGCCAGCAGCCACGGGACATCCGGCGAGGGTGAAGCTTTCTTT	CASSHGTSGEGEAFF
TRBV6-1	.	TRBJ2-7	17	.	TGTGCCAGCAGTGCGTACCCTCTCGCTCCAACCAGCTACGAGCAGTACTTC	CASSAYPLAPTSYEQYF
TRBV25-1	.	TRBJ2-7	12	few	TGTGCCAGCAGTGCCATAGCCTACGAGCAGTACTTC	CASSAIAYEQYF
TRBV19	.	TRBJ1-2	14	.	TGTGCCAGTAGGACCTCGACAGGAGACTATGGCTACACCTTC	CASRTSTGDYGYTF
TRBV4-3	.	TRBJ2-3	17	few	TGCGCCAGCAGCCAAGATATACGCGGGAATGGCACAGATACGCAGTATTTT	CASSQDIRGNGTDTQYF
TRBV7-2	TRBD1	TRBJ2-7	13	.	TGTGCCAGCAGATCGGGACAGGCATACGAGCAGTACTTC	CASRSGQAYEQYF
TRBV11-2	TRBD2	TRBJ2-3	13	.	TGTGCCATTTCGGGAGGTTCCACAGATACGCAGTATTTT	CAISGGSTDTQYF